The 32 T cell receptor beta chains below were found in one sample sequenced in a study of blood T cell repertoires in COVID-19. This table comes from immunoSEQ multiplex PCR, and its TCRdb copy is limited to in-frame clones, with some not included. The sample has roughly 160,000 clones, approximately 80% seen once. The source material was PBMCs or T cells enriched from blood (not recorded which). Receptors originate from a man aged 50 or older who had recovered from COVID-19.

The V and J genes are TRBV18 and TRBJ2-4, with 9 positions matching TRBD1. After removal of 5 bases from V and 7 bases from J, the junction contained 12 bases not matched to a gene. Germline lookup yields CDR1 KGHSH and CDR2 LQKENI. This CDR3 contains 16 residues. CDR3 DNA sequence: TGTGCCAGCTCATCGGGACAGGGAGAGCCAAGGAACATTCAGTACTTC. Protein: CASSSGQGEPRNIQYF.

The chain couples TRBV7-9 to TRBJ1-6, with unresolved D. Trimming took off 6 bases at V and 7 bases at J, with 10 bases between the two ends. Per the germline V gene, CDR1 is SEHNR and CDR2 is FQNEAQ (reference sequence). The CDR3 is 13 residues long. CDR3: CASSYEANSPLHF. The DNA of the CDR3 is TGTGCCAGCAGTTATGAGGCCAATTCACCCCTCCACTTT.

This sequence joins TRBV27 and TRBJ2-2; 8 bases match TRBD2. The CDR3 spans 15 residues. The trim removed 3 bases at V and 2 bases at J, leaving 2 bases unmatched. Per the germline V gene, CDR1 is MNHEY and CDR2 is SMNVEV (reference sequence). DNA for the CDR3: TGTGCCAGCAGTTTTAGCGGGGTTAACACCGGGGAGCTGTTTTTT. Translated, it gives CASSFSGVNTGELFF.

This clone was counted only a few times. This sequence joins TRBV7-2 and TRBJ1-5; TRBD1 agrees at 7 bases. Trimming cost V 5 bases and J 2 bases; bases outside gene matches: 6. The CDR3 is 15 residues long. Germline V CDR1 and CDR2: SGHTA, FQGNSA. For the CDR3, the DNA is TGTGCCAGCAGCCCGACAGGGTATGGCAATCAGCCCCAGCATTTT. This translates into CASSPTGYGNQPQHF.

The chain uses TRBV19 and TRBJ1-5, with a weak D call TRBD1 (6 bases). Per the germline V gene, CDR1 is LNHDA and CDR2 is SQIVND (reference sequence). The CDR3 covers 15 residues. With 6 bases removed from V and 4 bases from J, the gap between germline ends came to 16 bases. The CDR3 loop reads CASRATGLGNQPQHF. The DNA for the CDR3 is TGTGCCAGTAGGGCCACAGGGCTGGGGAATCAGCCCCAGCATTTT. The entire variable domain, with the rest obtained from reference TRBV19 and TRBJ1-5, is as follows: DGGITQSPKYLFRKEGQNVTLSCEQNLNHDAMYWYRQDPGQGLRLIYYSQIVNDFQKGDIAEGYSVSREKKESFPLTVTSAQKNPTAFYLCASRATGLGNQPQHFGDGTRLSIL.

The chain recombines TRBV5-4 with TRBJ2-7, with 8 bases lining up with TRBD1. Germline CDR1 SGHNT, CDR2 YYREEE (reference sequence). The V and J ends lost 3 bases and 2 bases, in that order; junction bases with no gene match: 4. The CDR3 totals 14 residues. CDR3 residues: CASSSSDRAYEQYF. CDR3 coding DNA: TGTGCCAGCAGCTCCTCGGACAGGGCCTACGAGCAGTACTTC.

The chain has TRBV11-2 and TRBJ1-3; no reliable D call. CDR1 and CDR2 from the germline V gene are SGHAT and FQNNGV. Between the trimmed V and J ends, which lost 2 bases and 1 base, there was a span of 12 bases. This CDR3 region has 16 residues. The CDR3 region is CASSLKIASSGNTIYF. The CDR3 bases are TGTGCCAGCAGCTTAAAAATAGCGTCTTCTGGAAACACCATATATTTT. Combining the CDR3 with reference TRBV11-2 and TRBJ1-3 gives the whole variable domain EAGVAQSPRYKIIEKRQSVAFWCNPISGHATLYWYQQILGQGPKLLIQFQNNGVVDDSQLPKDRFSAERLKGVDSTLKIQPAKLEDSAVYLCASSLKIASSGNTIYFGEGSWLTVV.

This clone is a singleton in its sample. V gene TRBV28 combines with J gene TRBJ2-7; maybe TRBD2 (5 bases). This CDR3 is built from 16 residues. Germline V gives CDR1 MDHEN, CDR2 SYDVKM. Trimming took off 5 bases at V and 0 bases at J, with 17 bases between the two ends. The CDR3 sequence is CASSQLGMGSSYEQYF. CDR3 nucleotide sequence: TGTGCCAGCAGTCAATTGGGGATGGGGAGCTCCTACGAGCAGTACTTC.

The J gene is TRBJ1-6, the V gene TRBV21-1. TRBV21-1 is classified as a pseudogene. The CDR3 is 14 amino acids. Written as DNA, the CDR3 is TGTGCCGGCCCCCCGGGAATGGGTAATTCACCCCTCCACTTT. Its protein is CAGPPGMGNSPLHF.

The chain recombines TRBV6-5 with TRBJ1-1, with 7 bases identical to TRBD1. The trim removed 4 bases at V and 4 bases at J, leaving 9 bases unmatched. CDR1 MNHEY and CDR2 SVGAGI come from the germline V gene. CDR3 length: 15 residues. The CDR3 loop is CASSLNRGIATEAFF. In nucleotides, the CDR3 is TGTGCCAGCAGTTTAAACAGGGGAATAGCCACTGAAGCTTTCTTT.

The V and J genes are TRBV30 and TRBJ2-5, with a possible D match to TRBD2 (6 bases). This CDR3 region has 13 residues. The V end was cut by 3 bases, the J end by 5 bases, with 13 bases between. Per the germline V gene, CDR1 is GTSNPN and CDR2 is SVGIG (reference sequence). This chain's CDR3 is CAWSSGGRETQYF. CDR3 sequence (DNA): TGTGCCTGGAGCTCCGGGGGAAGGGAGACCCAGTACTTC.

The rearrangement links TRBV6-2 or TRBV6-3 to TRBJ2-3; D possibly corresponds to TRBD1 (5 bases). This CDR3 contains 18 residues. The V end was cut by 0 bases, the J end by 4 bases, with 20 bases between. CDR1 is MNHEY and CDR2 is SVGEGT in the germline V gene. CDR3 DNA sequence: TGTGCCAGCAGTTACTCGATAAGCTCCCGGCAGGGTGCAGATACGCAGTATTTT. Its protein product is CASSYSISSRQGADTQYF.

The rearrangement uses TRBV18 and TRBJ2-7; D gene ambiguous. Between the trimmed V and J ends, which lost 0 bases and 10 bases, there was a span of 10 bases. The CDR3 has 12 residues. CDR1 is KGHSH and CDR2 is LQKENI in the germline V gene. The CDR3 loop is CASSPPRRQQYF. The CDR3 nucleotides are TGTGCCAGCTCACCACCCCGGCGGCAACAGTACTTC.

The chain couples TRBV28 to TRBJ2-5; 8 nucleotides match TRBD1. This CDR3 comprises 13 residues. Germline CDR1 MDHEN, CDR2 SYDVKM. With 5 bases clipped from V and 4 bases from J, the junction kept 3 bases outside the gene matches. The CDR3 nucleotides read TGTGCCAGCAGTCGGACAGGGTTAGAGACCCAGTACTTC. This translates into CASSRTGLETQYF.

V and J are TRBV5-6 and TRBJ1-6; D is undetermined. V was pared by 4 bases and J by 3 bases, with 14 bases between. The CDR3 has 16 residues. The germline gives CDR1 SGHDT, CDR2 YYEEEE. This CDR3 reads CASSETRSFYNSPLHF. Here the CDR3 DNA reads TGTGCCAGCAGCGAAACCAGGTCCTTCTATAATTCACCCCTCCACTTT.

This clone was counted a single time. The V call is TRBV21-1, the J call TRBJ2-3; TRBD2 is the table's D call and was not checked against the DNA. TRBV21-1 is annotated as a pseudogene. The CDR3 runs to 18 residues. The CDR3 DNA reads as TGTGCCAGCAGCAAAGTACCCCCCGGCGGGGGGGTAGGGGATACGCAGTATTTT. Amino acid sequence: CASSKVPPGGGVGDTQYF.

This chain joins TRBV6-5 and TRBJ1-6, with 10 bases aligning to TRBD1. The CDR3 has 13 residues. V shed 6 bases, J shed 12 bases, and the junction held 5 bases outside the gene matches. Germline CDR1 is MNHEY and CDR2 is SVGAGI. The CDR3 coding sequence is TGTGCCAGCAGAGACAGGGGGCGGTTACCCCTCCACTTT. Translated, it gives CASRDRGRLPLHF.

This chain's CDR3 is CAWSTFTGNTIYF. The CDR3 DNA reads as TGTGCCTGGAGCACCTTCACGGGGAACACCATATATTTT. The rearrangement links TRBV30 to TRBJ1-3; D gene unclear. The germline CDR1 and CDR2 sequences are GTSNPN and SVGIG (reference sequence). Trimming stripped 3 bases from V and 7 bases from J, with 13 bases between. This CDR3 contains 13 residues.

J is TRBJ2-7 and V is TRBV5-1; the match to TRBD1 covers 10 bases. Germline V gene sequence: CDR1 SGHRS, CDR2 YFSETQ. V lost 4 bases to trimming and J lost 4 bases; unmatched junction nucleotides: 8. The CDR3 runs 15 residues. CDR3 sequence: CASSGGQGSKYEQYF. The CDR3 region has the DNA TGCGCCAGCAGCGGGGGACAGGGGTCAAAGTACGAGCAGTACTTC. The entire variable domain, with the rest obtained from reference TRBV5-1 and TRBJ2-7, is as follows: KAGVTQTPRYLIKTRGQQVTLSCSPISGHRSVSWYQQTPGQGLQFLFEYFSETQRNKGNFPGRFSGRQFSNSRSEMNVSTLELGDSALYLCASSGGQGSKYEQYFGPGTRLTVT.

This rearrangement joins TRBV6-4 to TRBJ1-1; D uncertain. With 6 bases removed from V and 1 base from J, the gap between germline ends came to 9 bases. CDR3 length: 13 amino acids. In germline, CDR1 is MRHNA, CDR2 SNTAGT. In nucleotides, the CDR3 is TGTGCCAGCAGCACTCGGGAGAACACTGAAGCTTTCTTT. This gives the protein CASSTRENTEAFF.

The chain joins TRBV4-1 to TRBJ1-4; D unclear. Trimming took 0 bases from V and 4 from J, leaving 12 bases between them. Germline V gene sequence: CDR1 MGHRA, CDR2 YSYEKL. The CDR3 contains 16 residues. CDR3 sequence (DNA): TGCGCCAGCAGCCAAGAAGGCAGGCTGCATAATGAAAAACTGTTTTTT. Translating it yields CASSQEGRLHNEKLFF.

The V gene is TRBV7-3, the J gene TRBJ2-1, with TRBD1 as a possible D gene (7 bases). The V and J ends lost 5 bases and 8 bases respectively, with 10 bases between them. The CDR3 has 12 amino acids. Germline CDR1 and CDR2: SGHTA and FQGTGA. The CDR3 DNA follows: TGTGCCAGCAGCCCAGGGGGGTATGAGCAGTTCTTC. Residues: CASSPGGYEQFF.

This clone showed up just a few times. The chain couples TRBV19 to TRBJ1-2; perhaps TRBD1 as D (5 bases). The CDR3 spans 10 residues. The V end was cut by 10 bases, the J end by 7 bases, with 10 bases between. Germline V lookup: CDR1 LNHDA, CDR2 SQIVND (reference sequence). Here the CDR3 DNA reads TGTGCCACGGGGGGACCTGGCTACACCTTC. Its protein product is CATGGPGYTF.

The chain joins TRBV5-1 to TRBJ2-1; 9 bases map to TRBD2. The V and J ends lost 0 bases and 5 bases, in that order; junction bases with no gene match: 3. CDR3 length: 15 residues. CDR1 and CDR2 from the germline V gene are SGHRS and YFSETQ. The CDR3 sequence is CASSLAASGNNEQFF. CDR3 bases: TGCGCCAGCAGCTTGGCGGCTAGCGGGAACAATGAGCAGTTCTTC.

This clone was counted once. The chain uses TRBV7-8 and TRBJ1-5; no firm D call. This CDR3 contains 12 residues. Germline V gene data show CDR1 as SGHVS and CDR2 as FQNEAQ. Trimming took off 2 bases at V and 6 bases at J, with 5 bases between the two ends. The CDR3 is CASSLRGQPQHF. The CDR3 coding sequence is TGTGCCAGCAGCTTAAGAGGTCAGCCCCAGCATTTT.

The chain combines TRBV4-2 with TRBJ1-2, with 9 bases lining up with TRBD1. After removal of 3 bases from V and 4 bases from J, the junction contained 6 bases not matched to a gene. Germline lookup yields CDR1 LGHNA and CDR2 YNFKEQ. CDR3 length: 15 residues. The CDR3 DNA reads as TGTGCCAGCAGCCATCCCGGGACAGGGACCTATGGCTACACCTTC. Translated: CASSHPGTGTYGYTF.

The chain combines TRBV5-1 with TRBJ2-7; D is perhaps TRBD2 (5 bases). Deletions cut 0 bases from V and 3 bases from J, with 10 bases between. The CDR3 spans 14 residues. Per germline, CDR1 SGHRS and CDR2 YFSETQ. CDR3 DNA: TGCGCCAGCAGCTTGGGTCTGAGGGACTACGAGCAGTACTTC. Translated: CASSLGLRDYEQYF.

The CDR3 DNA reads as TGTGCCAGTAGTATATCTAGCGGGGGGCTTTACAATGAGCAGTTCTTC. This codes for CASSISSGGLYNEQFF. The gene calls are TRBV19 and TRBJ2-1; 11 nucleotides match TRBD2. Germline trimming cut 2 bases from V and 4 bases from J; bases unmatched to any gene: 4. The CDR3 consists of 16 residues. CDR1 is LNHDA, CDR2 SQIVND, per germline (reference sequence).

The rearrangement links TRBV6-6 to TRBJ1-4; no definite D call. CDR3 length: 14 amino acids. The germline V gene has CDR1 MNHNY and CDR2 SVGAGI (reference sequence). V was shortened by 8 bases and J by 0 bases, with 10 bases between the two germline ends. The CDR3 spells CASFKTSTNEKLFF. CDR3 in DNA: TGTGCCAGCTTTAAAACTTCAACTAATGAAAAACTGTTTTTT.

This clone was counted only a few times. The chain uses TRBV28 and TRBJ1-6; maybe TRBD1 (5 bases). V lost 4 bases and J lost 10, with 14 bases in between. CDR1 is MDHEN and CDR2 is SYDVKM in the germline V gene. The CDR3 is made up of 14 amino acids. The CDR3 nucleotides are TGTGCCAGCAGTTCCGACAGAGGAGAATCACCCCTCCACTTT. Translated: CASSSDRGESPLHF.

The chain has TRBV9 and TRBJ1-3; D might be TRBD1 (6 bases). V was trimmed by 0 bases and J by 8 bases, leaving 9 bases between them. CDR3 length: 13 residues. Germline V lookup: CDR1 SGDLS, CDR2 YYNGEE. CDR3 protein: CASSVEGGDTIYF. DNA of the CDR3: TGTGCCAGCAGCGTAGAAGGGGGTGACACCATATATTTT.

The chain has TRBV7-2 and TRBJ2-7; TRBD1 matches at 8 bases. The CDR3 totals 13 residues. J gave up 6 bases and V 5 bases, and 6 bases lay outside the gene matches. Germline-derived CDR1 and CDR2 are SGHTA and FQGNSA. CDR3: CASSAQTGVEQYF. CDR3 nucleotides: TGTGCCAGCAGCGCACAGACAGGGGTCGAGCAGTACTTC.